This entry is about one T cell receptor beta chain. Its antigen is not known. A read error is possible here, since a much larger clone lies one base away. The sample is drawn from a study of blood T cells in healthy people across ages. PCR was performed a second time for about 7 to 11 cycles using a sample-barcoded 5' primer and a J-beta primer mix. TCRdb analysed the 5' RACE reads with MiXCR anew, one entry per CDR3 protein. The sample contains 800,000 to 950,000 distinct CDR3 sequences, almost 30% of which appear only once. Broader study findings: Long-lived and aged donors differed, with more naive CD4+ cells and higher diversity in the long-lived.

Germline lookup yields CDR1 DFQATT and CDR2 SNEGSKA (reference sequence). The CDR3 loop spans 20 amino acids. The same sample was also used in a study of T cells of mothers and their children.

The gene calls are TRBV20-1 and TRBJ2-5; 8 bases are shared with TRBD2. The J call may not be correct, given that the DNA end is closer to TRBJ2-1. The TCR was taken from a woman aged 40 to 50 in good health. The sequenced sample was blood. The CDR3 is CSARDPLISGERGPQETQFF. The DNA for the CDR3 is TGCAGTGCTAGAGATCCATTAATATCGGGGGAGCGGGGGCCCCAAGAGACCCAGTTCTTC.